These 30 T cell receptor beta chains share one sample of origin, sequenced in a study of CD8+CD57+ T cells in acquired aplastic anemia. Genomic DNA constituted the template upon which TCR beta VDJ and CDR3 profiling was performed. TCRdb reprocessed the reads via MiXCR and lists one record per CDR3 protein. The data contain approximately 200,000 distinct CDR3 sequences, about 53% of them singletons. Sequencing was carried out using sorted CD4+, CD8+, or CD8+CD57+ T cells (not recorded which) from PBMCs. The origin of the receptors is a human donor in good health, serving as a control.

The table lists this clonotype with a few counts. This chain joins TRBV4-1 and TRBJ2-7; TRBD2 agrees at 11 bases. V gave up 4 bases and J gave up 1 base; unmatched junction bases: 12. CDR3 length: 18 amino acids. The germline V gene has CDR1 MGHRA and CDR2 YSYEKL. The CDR3 sequence: CASSRGLAGALGSYEQYF. The CDR3 DNA is TGCGCCAGCAGCCGCGGACTAGCGGGCGCCCTGGGGTCCTACGAGCAGTACTTC.

At least ten counts were recorded for this clonotype. This chain links TRBV12-3 or TRBV12-4 with TRBJ1-3; TRBD1 might be the D (6 bases). Between the trimmed V and J ends, which lost 5 bases and 5 bases, there was a span of 19 bases. This CDR3 contains 16 residues. CDR3 coding DNA: TGTGCCAGCAGTCCGGGACACTCGAATATTCGAAACACCATATATTTT. It is translated as CASSPGHSNIRNTIYF.

This chain connects TRBV25-1 to TRBJ2-5; 9 bases map to TRBD1. The germline V gene encodes CDR1 MGHDK and CDR2 SYGVNS. The CDR3 contains 19 residues. J was trimmed by 4 bases and V by 10 bases; bases with no gene match: 25. CDR3 nucleotide sequence: TGTGCCACCAACCCGAGCCCCTCGAAAACAGGGGGCGTTGGAGAGACCCAGTACTTC. Its protein is CATNPSPSKTGGVGETQYF.

This clonotype was found many times. The chain employs TRBV5-1 and TRBJ2-1; weak D call: TRBD2 (5 bases). The CDR3 loop spans 13 amino acids. The germline V and J ends were trimmed by 0 bases and 4 bases, with 5 bases remaining between them. CDR1 is SGHRS, CDR2 YFSETQ, per germline. CDR3 sequence: CASSLGEYNEQFF. CDR3 in DNA: TGCGCCAGCAGCTTGGGGGAGTACAATGAGCAGTTCTTC.

Turning to this clonotype: A read error may explain this, as a much larger clone is one base away. The chain has TRBV6-5 and TRBJ2-5; TRBD2 matches at 7 bases. Trimming took 4 bases from V and 1 from J; bases not matched to a gene: 15. The germline V gene encodes CDR1 MNHEY and CDR2 SVGAGI. This CDR3 has 18 residues. The CDR3 nucleotides are TGTGCCAGCAGTTCCACGGGCGAAGCGGGGAGACTCCAAGAGACCCAGTACTTC. Encoded protein: CASSSTGEAGRLQETQYF.

Concerning this clonotype: This may stem from a read error, because a much larger clone lies one nucleotide away. The CDR3: CASSQNRGRDGKLFF. The CDR3 DNA sequence: TGCGCCAGCAGCCAGAATCGGGGACGCGATGGAAAACTGTTTTTT. The chain employs TRBV4-3 and TRBJ1-4, with D maybe TRBD1 (5 bases). V was clipped by 3 bases and J by 10 bases, with 18 bases between them. CDR3 length: 15 residues. Germline loops: CDR1 LGHNA, CDR2 YSLEER.

This rearrangement joins TRBV12-3 or TRBV12-4 to TRBJ1-1, with D perhaps TRBD1 (5 bases). CDR3 length: 13 residues. Trimming pared 9 bases from V and 6 bases from J, leaving 17 bases between. The CDR3, as DNA: TGTGCCAGTTCCAGGTCGGGGGGGGCTGAAGCTTTCTTT. This gives the protein CASSRSGGAEAFF.

The CDR3 bases are TGTGCCAGCAGCCCCAGGGGGGGCTCTTACGAGCAGTACTTC. This encodes CASSPRGGSYEQYF. The chain carries TRBV6-2 or TRBV6-3 and TRBJ2-7, with D perhaps TRBD1 or TRBD2 (7 bases each). The CDR3 runs to 14 residues. Per the germline V gene, CDR1 is MNHEY and CDR2 is SVGEGT. The V gene lost 6 bases and the J gene lost 4 bases, with 16 bases spanning the gap.

This clonotype was picked up many times. V usage is TRBV6-5 and J usage is TRBJ2-7; TRBD1 or TRBD2 may be the D gene (5 bases each). CDR1 is MNHEY and CDR2 is SVGAGI in the germline V gene. The CDR3 loop spans 15 amino acids. V shed 0 bases and J shed 1 base, with 10 bases lying between them. The CDR3 protein is CASSYSGERSYEQYF. The CDR3 nucleotides are TGTGCCAGCAGTTACTCGGGGGAGAGGTCCTACGAGCAGTACTTC.

Concerning this clonotype itself: Lacking the conserved final phenylalanine or tryptophan, this CDR3 likely reflects a read error. It is unclear where the CDR3 begins or ends on the DNA, so no DNA is shown, and the CDR3 is as TCRdb lists it. The genes are TRBV7-2 and TRBJ2-3; whether TRBD1, the table's D call, matches the DNA was not checked. From germline, CDR1 is SGHTA and CDR2 FQGNSA. The CDR3 length equals 9 residues, ends included. The CDR3 region is CASSLGQDY.

This clonotype was detected ten times or more. The CDR3 coding sequence is TGCGCCAGCAGCCCCGGACAGGGGGCAATAGATACGCAGTATTTT. This gives the protein CASSPGQGAIDTQYF. The chain combines TRBV4-1 with TRBJ2-3; the match to TRBD1 covers 11 bases. The ends lost 4 bases at V and 5 bases at J; junction bases unmatched: 5. CDR3 size: 15 residues. Looked up from germline, CDR1 is MGHRA and CDR2 is YSYEKL.

The rearrangement joins TRBV20-1 to TRBJ1-1; D is ambiguous. V lost 5 bases and J lost 1, with 11 bases in between. This CDR3 has 13 amino acids. The germline V gene has CDR1 DFQATT and CDR2 SNEGSKA (reference sequence). CDR3 residues: CSAGPRTNTEAFF. CDR3 nucleotides: TGCAGTGCTGGGCCTCGGACGAACACTGAAGCTTTCTTT.

Ten or more counts support this clonotype. This chain joins TRBV12-3 or TRBV12-4 and TRBJ2-7; D may be TRBD1 or TRBD2 (5 bases each). V gave up 1 base and J gave up 0 bases, with 25 bases separating them. The CDR3 is made up of 20 amino acids. CDR3 nucleotide sequence: TGTGCCAGCAGTTTAGGCCGGAGAGGGGCTCGCCCCGATAGCTCCTACGAGCAGTACTTC. It is translated as CASSLGRRGARPDSSYEQYF.

The rearrangement links TRBV5-6 to TRBJ2-7; no clear D gene. The CDR3 covers 13 residues. V was cut by 7 bases and J by 0 bases, with 11 bases left in between. Germline V gene lookup returns CDR1 SGHDT and CDR2 YYEEEE. The CDR3 DNA reads TGTGCCAGCGGCAGCCTTAGCTCCTACGAGCAGTACTTC. Translating it yields CASGSLSSYEQYF. Complete variable domain (other parts from reference TRBV5-6 and TRBJ2-7): DAGVTQSPTHLIKTRGQQVTLRCSPKSGHDTVSWYQQALGQGPQFIFQYYEEEERQRGNFPDRFSGHQFPNYSSELNVNALLLGDSALYLCASGSLSSYEQYFGPGTRLTVT.

The chain employs TRBV7-4 and TRBJ2-2, with 7 bases lining up with TRBD1. Per the germline V gene, CDR1 is SGHVT and CDR2 is SQSDAQ. After removal of 5 bases from V and 3 bases from J, the junction contained 6 bases not matched to a gene. The CDR3 covers 15 residues. The CDR3 sequence is CASSLRQGYTGELFF. In DNA form, the CDR3 reads TGTGCCAGCAGCCTTCGACAGGGCTACACCGGGGAGCTGTTTTTT.

This chain uses TRBV5-5 with TRBJ2-7; perhaps TRBD1 as D (6 bases). The V gene's germline CDR1 is SGHKS and CDR2 YYEKEE (reference sequence). CDR3 length: 13 amino acids. V was pared by 5 bases and J by 2 bases, with 11 bases between. CDR3: CASRVTGTYEQYF. As DNA, the CDR3 is TGTGCCAGCAGGGTCACAGGGACCTACGAGCAGTACTTC.

V gene TRBV19 combines with J gene TRBJ1-4; D is uncertain. CDR1 and CDR2 from the germline V gene are LNHDA and SQIVND (reference sequence). Trimming shortened V by 7 bases and J by 2 bases, and 8 bases separated the two germline ends. The CDR3 extends over 13 amino acids. The CDR3 region has the DNA TGTGCCAGTACTCACTCCACTAATGAAAAACTGTTTTTT. Amino acid sequence: CASTHSTNEKLFF.

The chain links TRBV7-2 to TRBJ2-5; tentatively, D is TRBD1 (5 bases). This CDR3 has 16 residues. Trimming shortened V by 6 bases and J by 11 bases, and 28 bases separated the two germline ends. CDR1 SGHTA and CDR2 FQGNSA come from the germline V gene. The CDR3 DNA reads as TGTGCCAGCAGTTGGAAGGGGCGCAGAGCCCAAGAGATTCAGTACTTC. It specifies CASSWKGRRAQEIQYF.

The chain links TRBV9 to TRBJ1-2; TRBD1 matches at 8 bases. CDR3 length equals 12 residues. The germline gives CDR1 SGDLS, CDR2 YYNGEE. V shed 7 bases and J 11 bases; nucleotides not matched to a gene: 10. CDR3 region: CASANWDRSYTF. CDR3 nucleotide sequence: TGTGCCAGCGCAAATTGGGACAGGTCGTACACCTTC. Together with reference TRBV9 and TRBJ1-2, the CDR3 gives the full variable domain: DSGVTQTPKHLITATGQRVTLRCSPRSGDLSVYWYQQSLDQGLQFLIQYYNGEERAKGNILERFSAQQFPDLHSELNLSSLELGDSALYFCASANWDRSYTFGSGTRLTVV.

This clonotype was counted at least ten times. J is TRBJ2-3 and V is TRBV7-2; D is uncertain. CDR1 and CDR2 (germline): SGHTA, FQGNSA. The germline V and J ends were trimmed by 1 base and 4 bases, with 6 bases remaining between them. This CDR3 has 13 amino acids. DNA for the CDR3: TGTGCCAGCAGCTTAGAGCCCTCAGATACGCAGTATTTT. Its protein product is CASSLEPSDTQYF.

The sample holds many counts of this clonotype. The chain uses TRBV11-2 and TRBJ2-1; D is unresolved. Germline V gene lookup returns CDR1 SGHAT and CDR2 FQNNGV. V was cut by 1 base and J by 7 bases, with 11 bases left in between. The CDR3 extends over 14 amino acids. The CDR3 sequence is CASSLGSPRNEQFF. CDR3 DNA sequence: TGTGCCAGCAGCTTAGGTAGTCCTAGGAATGAGCAGTTCTTC.

This clonotype has a single count. The chain recombines TRBV4-1 with TRBJ2-1, with D possibly called TRBD1 or TRBD2 (5 bases each). The V gene lost 1 base and the J gene lost 2 bases, with 9 bases spanning the gap. This CDR3 contains 15 residues. Germline-derived CDR1 and CDR2 are MGHRA and YSYEKL. CDR3 amino acids: CASSQGLGAYNEQFF. DNA of the CDR3: TGCGCCAGCAGCCAAGGACTGGGGGCCTACAATGAGCAGTTCTTC.

The V call is TRBV19, the J call TRBJ2-4, with 7 bases lining up with TRBD1. The germline gives CDR1 LNHDA, CDR2 SQIVND (reference sequence). Losses at the gene ends were 3 bases for V and 0 bases for J; bases not matched to a gene: 5. The CDR3 length is 16 residues. CDR3 DNA sequence: TGTGCCAGTAGTATCCTAGGGACAGCAGCCAAAAACATTCAGTACTTC. This encodes CASSILGTAAKNIQYF.

The chain couples TRBV2 to TRBJ1-1; TRBD1 is a possible D gene (5 bases). This CDR3 spans 15 amino acids. CDR1 and CDR2 (germline): SNHLY, FYNNEI. The V gene lost 6 bases and the J gene lost 2 bases, with 16 bases spanning the gap. The CDR3 coding sequence is TGTGCCAGCAGAAGCAGGGCATCGGAAAACACTGAAGCTTTCTTT. Its translation: CASRSRASENTEAFF.

CDR3 in DNA: TGTGCCAGCAGCACTCGGCCTATGGTGCTCACTGAAGCTTTCTTT. It codes for CASSTRPMVLTEAFF. The V gene is TRBV7-8, the J gene TRBJ1-1; D is undetermined. CDR3 size: 15 residues. CDR1 and CDR2 (germline): SGHVS, FQNEAQ. The ends were cut back, 5 bases at V and 4 bases at J, with 17 bases in the middle.

This clonotype was counted ten times or more. The rearrangement links TRBV2 to TRBJ2-5, with TRBD1 matching over 9 bases. Looked up from germline, CDR1 is SNHLY and CDR2 is FYNNEI. The CDR3 runs to 14 residues. Trimming at V came to 5 bases and at J to 5 bases, leaving 6 bases not matched to a gene. CDR3 bases: TGTGCCAGCAGTTTCGACAGGGGGAGGGAGACCCAGTACTTC. Amino acids: CASSFDRGRETQYF.

A remark on this clonotype: A read error is likely, as this CDR3 ends without the conserved phenylalanine or tryptophan. No DNA is shown, since the ends of the CDR3 on it are uncertain; the CDR3 is the one TCRdb lists. The chain has TRBV7-2 and TRBJ1-1; the DNA was not compared with TRBD1, the D call given in the table. Per germline, CDR1 SGHTA and CDR2 FQGNSA. The CDR3 adds up to 10 amino acids, both ends counted. The CDR3 sequence: CASSPLHVNY.

The chain couples TRBV29-1 to TRBJ1-1; D is unclear. The CDR3 has 13 residues. Between the trimmed V and J ends, which lost 7 bases and 4 bases, there was a span of 16 bases. Germline CDR1 SQVTM, CDR2 ANQGSEA. The CDR3 loop reads CSAATAERTEAFF. CDR3 nucleotides: TGCAGCGCTGCCACGGCGGAGCGCACTGAAGCTTTCTTT.

In the case of this clonotype: The junction departs from the called germline gene at one end, perhaps through a read error. V usage is TRBV5-1 and J usage is TRBJ2-7, with D perhaps matching TRBD2 (6 bases). The germline V gene has CDR1 SGHRS and CDR2 YFSETQ. The CDR3 covers 15 residues. CDR3 bases: TGTGCCAGCAGCTTGGGACGGGGGAGCTCCTACGAGCAGTACTTC. Translated: CASSLGRGSSYEQYF. Filled out from reference TRBV5-1 and TRBJ2-7, the complete variable domain reads KAGVTQTPRYLIKTRGQQVTLSCSPISGHRSVSWYQQTPGQGLQFLFEYFSETQRNKGNFPGRFSGRQFSNSRSEMNVSTLELGDSALYLCASSLGRGSSYEQYFGPGTRLTVT.

This chain connects TRBV20-1 to TRBJ2-7; 9 bases line up with TRBD1. V was pared by 5 bases and J by 0 bases, with 2 bases of the junction left unmatched. This CDR3 region has 13 residues. CDR1 DFQATT and CDR2 SNEGSKA come from the germline V gene (reference sequence). CDR3 in DNA: TGCAGTGCTCGGACAGGGGTCTCCTACGAGCAGTACTTC. It translates to CSARTGVSYEQYF.